This T cell receptor beta chain was captured in a study of CD8+CD57+ T cells in acquired aplastic anemia. V dropped 10 bases and J dropped 2 bases, with 14 bases sitting between them. The CDR3 sequence is 14 residues long. Germline V gene sequence: CDR1 KGHDR, CDR2 SFDVKD. This clonotype was detected ten times or more. All patients picked for sequencing had shown, by flow cytometry, an expansion of CD8+CD57+ cells. Genomic DNA constituted the template upon which TCR beta VDJ and CDR3 profiling was performed. TCRdb ran MiXCR on the reads and lists one entry per CDR3 protein. Here the sample spans around 500,000 distinct CDR3 sequences, roughly a third being singletons.

This TCR came from a human donor with aplastic anemia. The rearrangement links TRBV24-1 to TRBJ2-4; D might be TRBD1 (6 bases). The sequenced sample was sorted CD4+, CD8+, or CD8+CD57+ T cells (not recorded which) from PBMCs. Here the CDR3 reads CATRQGSTKNIQYF. CDR3 sequence (DNA): TGTGCCACACGGCAGGGGTCGACCAAAAACATTCAGTACTTC.